A single sample is the source of the 32 T cell receptor beta chains below, sequenced in a study of CD4 T cells in relation to SARS-CoV-2 and coronaviruses. No antigen has been assigned to these receptors. TCRdb keeps only in-frame clones here, not all; method: immunoSEQ multiplex PCR. Altogether about 21,000 clones are present, 76% being singletons, with the ten largest covering 17%. Unexposed donor CD4+ T cells date from about 2011-2018, before the COVID-19 pandemic. After approximately ten days of culture, CD4+ T cells were isolated. Sequencing input: CD4+ T cells from PBMCs, cultured in vitro. These TCRs come from a human donor in good health.

This chain connects TRBV20-1 to TRBJ2-5; D remains unclear. This CDR3 spans 11 amino acids. Per germline, CDR1 DFQATT and CDR2 SNEGSKA (reference sequence). Trimming shortened V by 6 bases and J by 1 base, and 6 bases separated the two germline ends. This CDR3 reads CSATPQETQYF. The CDR3, as DNA: TGCAGTGCAACCCCCCAAGAGACCCAGTACTTC.

A few counts support this clone. The V call is TRBV30, the J call TRBJ1-2, with D unresolved. V was cut by 2 bases and J by 8 bases, with 21 bases left in between. The CDR3 is made up of 15 amino acids. Germline loops: CDR1 GTSNPN, CDR2 SVGIG (reference sequence). The chain's CDR3 is CAWSRVRASGSGYTF. The CDR3 DNA is TGTGCCTGGAGTAGGGTTCGGGCTTCGGGTAGCGGCTACACCTTC.

For this clone: The junction differs from germline at one of its ends, possibly a read error. The chain links TRBV10-1 to TRBJ1-1, with a possible D match to TRBD1 (5 bases). Germline V gene data show CDR1 as WNHNN and CDR2 as SYGVQD (reference sequence). CDR3 length equals 16 residues. CDR3 in DNA: TGCGCCAGCAGCGAGTCGAGGGGTTTAGAGGGCACTGAAGCTTTCTTT. Its protein is CASSESRGLEGTEAFF.

The V and J genes are TRBV5-1 and TRBJ1-6, with a weak D call TRBD1 (6 bases). CDR1 is SGHRS and CDR2 is YFSETQ in the germline V gene. The CDR3 is made up of 16 amino acids. Deletions cut 4 bases from V and 8 bases from J, with 19 bases between. The DNA for the CDR3 is TGCGCCAGCAGCCTGGGGGCCCAGGGGAGGTATTCACCCCTCCACTTT. The encoded protein is CASSLGAQGRYSPLHF. The complete variable domain, with remaining parts taken from reference TRBV5-1 and TRBJ1-6, reads KAGVTQTPRYLIKTRGQQVTLSCSPISGHRSVSWYQQTPGQGLQFLFEYFSETQRNKGNFPGRFSGRQFSNSRSEMNVSTLELGDSALYLCASSLGAQGRYSPLHFGNGTRLTVT.

This clone has a handful of counts. This sequence joins TRBV6-6 and TRBJ1-6, with D possibly being TRBD1 (6 bases). Trimming took off 5 bases at V and 7 bases at J, with 6 bases between the two ends. The germline gives CDR1 MNHNY, CDR2 SVGAGI (reference sequence). The CDR3 length is 12 residues. The DNA for the CDR3 is TGTGCCAGCAGTGACAGGAATTCACCCCTCCACTTT. This encodes CASSDRNSPLHF.

The chain combines TRBV6-5 with TRBJ2-7, with D possibly matching TRBD2 (5 bases). This CDR3 is 13 amino acids long. Between the trimmed V and J ends, which lost 6 bases and 2 bases, there was a span of 11 bases. CDR1 MNHEY and CDR2 SVGAGI come from the germline V gene. CDR3 coding DNA: TGTGCCAGCAGGGCGACTACAGCCTACGAGCAGTACTTC. It yields the protein CASRATTAYEQYF.

This clone has more than one count but fewer than ten. This chain connects TRBV2 to TRBJ2-2, with 9 bases lining up with TRBD1. CDR1 is SNHLY, CDR2 FYNNEI, per germline. The V gene end was trimmed by 4 bases and the J gene end by 5 bases; junction bases not matched to a gene: 5. The CDR3 covers 15 residues. The CDR3 nucleotides read TGTGCCAGCAGTGCACAGGGGGCAGAAACCGGGGAGCTGTTTTTT. Its translation is CASSAQGAETGELFF.

The chain is built from TRBV2 and TRBJ1-2, with D tentatively TRBD1 (5 bases). Trimming took 1 base from V and 3 from J, leaving 9 bases between them. The CDR3 has 14 residues. Germline loops: CDR1 SNHLY, CDR2 FYNNEI. The CDR3 DNA is TGTGCCAGCAGTGAAGGTGGGGGATACTATGGCTACACCTTC. It is translated as CASSEGGGYYGYTF.

This clone has a handful of counts. In nucleotides, the CDR3 is TGTGCCACCAGTGATTTAAAGGCTGGAAACACCATATATTTT. Amino acid sequence: CATSDLKAGNTIYF. V and J are TRBV24-1 and TRBJ1-3; no firm D call. CDR3 length: 14 amino acids. Per germline, CDR1 KGHDR and CDR2 SFDVKD. Trimming cost V 1 base and J 2 bases, with 5 bases left between them.

This clone appeared once. This chain joins TRBV4-2 and TRBJ1-5; D uncertain. The V end was cut by 0 bases, the J end by 3 bases, with 12 bases between. The CDR3 has 16 amino acids. From germline, CDR1 is LGHNA and CDR2 YNFKEQ. CDR3 residues: CASSQDPAGLNQPQHF. DNA for the CDR3: TGTGCCAGCAGCCAAGATCCCGCAGGCCTCAATCAGCCCCAGCATTTT.

As DNA, the CDR3 is TGTGCCAGCAGCTTAGAGAGGAATGGTCCCCAGCATTTT. The encoded protein is CASSLERNGPQHF. J is TRBJ1-5 and V is TRBV7-9; no clear D gene. The V and J ends lost 1 base and 10 bases respectively, with 11 bases between them. Germline V lookup: CDR1 SEHNR, CDR2 FQNEAQ (reference sequence). The CDR3 consists of 13 residues.

The J gene is TRBJ1-6, the V gene TRBV19; the D gene is possibly TRBD1 (6 bases). The CDR3 has 14 residues. The germline V gene encodes CDR1 LNHDA and CDR2 SQIVND (reference sequence). Trimming cost V 5 bases and J 5 bases, with 10 bases left between them. DNA of the CDR3: TGTGCCAGTAGTGGTAGGGGGGATAATTCACCCCTCCACTTT. Amino acids: CASSGRGDNSPLHF.

V gene TRBV6-5 combines with J gene TRBJ2-1; 8 nucleotides match TRBD2. This CDR3 has 14 residues. V shed 8 bases, J shed 9 bases, and the junction held 12 bases outside the gene matches. Germline values: CDR1 MNHEY, CDR2 SVGAGI. The CDR3 coding sequence is TGTGCCAGCCATGGACTAGCCGGGATTGGTGAGCAGTTCTTC. This encodes CASHGLAGIGEQFF.

The genes are TRBV24-1 and TRBJ2-1; unclear D gene. V gave up 3 bases and J gave up 7 bases, with 15 bases separating them. This CDR3 is built from 15 residues. From germline, CDR1 is KGHDR and CDR2 SFDVKD. This chain's CDR3 is CATSDPATGRNEQFF. CDR3 in DNA: TGTGCCACCAGTGATCCGGCTACTGGCCGGAATGAGCAGTTCTTC.

The chain is built from TRBV12-5 and TRBJ2-7; no reliable D call. CDR1 LGHNT and CDR2 FRNRAP come from the germline V gene. The V and J ends lost 2 bases and 3 bases respectively, with 2 bases between them. This CDR3 comprises 11 residues. Here the CDR3 DNA reads TGTGCTAGTGGTTTGAACTACGAGCAGTACTTC. It yields the protein CASGLNYEQYF.

The chain couples TRBV5-6 to TRBJ2-5; D unclear. V was clipped by 1 base and J by 5 bases, with 9 bases between them. Per germline, CDR1 SGHDT and CDR2 YYEEEE. The CDR3 is made up of 13 amino acids. In nucleotides, the CDR3 is TGTGCCAGCAGCTTGAGGACGCGGGAGACCCAGTACTTC. This translates into CASSLRTRETQYF. The full variable domain, in which reference TRBV5-6 and TRBJ2-5 provide the parts outside the CDR3, is DAGVTQSPTHLIKTRGQQVTLRCSPKSGHDTVSWYQQALGQGPQFIFQYYEEEERQRGNFPDRFSGHQFPNYSSELNVNALLLGDSALYLCASSLRTRETQYFGPGTRLLVL.

This chain links TRBV3-1 (or the pseudogene TRBV3-2) with TRBJ1-1; 7 positions agree with TRBD1. The CDR3 is made up of 15 amino acids. J was trimmed by 4 bases and V by 8 bases; bases with no gene match: 13. Germline V gene lookup returns CDR1 LGHDT and CDR2 YNNKEL (reference sequence). Here the CDR3 reads CASAGGWAGGTEAFF. The CDR3 DNA reads as TGTGCCAGCGCGGGTGGCTGGGCAGGGGGCACTGAAGCTTTCTTT.

This clone was recorded a few times. The V call is TRBV24-1, the J call TRBJ2-7; TRBD2 is a possible D gene (6 bases). Germline V CDR1 and CDR2: KGHDR, SFDVKD. CDR3 length: 15 amino acids. Between the trimmed V and J ends, which lost 2 bases and 0 bases, there was a span of 10 bases. In nucleotides, the CDR3 is TGTGCCACCAGTGATTACCGGGGGATCTCCTACGAGCAGTACTTC. This codes for CATSDYRGISYEQYF.

The chain recombines TRBV29-1 with TRBJ1-1; the D gene is possibly TRBD1 (6 bases). Trimming pared 7 bases from V and 1 base from J, leaving 13 bases between. The germline gives CDR1 SQVTM, CDR2 ANQGSEA. This CDR3 spans 13 amino acids. CDR3 sequence: CSAPGAGNTEAFF. The CDR3 DNA sequence: TGCAGCGCCCCAGGGGCTGGGAACACTGAAGCTTTCTTT.

The gene calls are TRBV7-8 and TRBJ2-7, with a tentative D call TRBD2 (6 bases). The germline V gene has CDR1 SGHVS and CDR2 FQNEAQ. V was pared by 5 bases and J by 2 bases, with 22 bases between. This CDR3 is built from 17 residues. CDR3 region: CASSASPTGVTPYEQYF. The CDR3 coding sequence is TGTGCCAGCAGCGCCTCCCCCACGGGGGTTACCCCCTACGAGCAGTACTTC.

This clone came up a few times. The CDR3 sequence is CASSSRQQNKETQYF. The CDR3 nucleotides are TGTGCCAGCAGCTCCCGACAGCAGAACAAAGAGACCCAGTACTTC. V usage is TRBV5-4 and J usage is TRBJ2-5; TRBD1 is a possible D gene (5 bases). From germline, CDR1 is SGHNT and CDR2 YYREEE (reference sequence). The CDR3 covers 15 residues. The V end was cut by 3 bases, the J end by 3 bases, with 15 bases between. Looking up the rest from reference TRBV5-4 and TRBJ2-5 gives the full variable domain: ETGVTQSPTHLIKTRGQQVTLRCSSQSGHNTVSWYQQALGQGPQFIFQYYREEENGRGNFPPRFSGLQFPNYSSELNVNALELDDSALYLCASSSRQQNKETQYFGPGTRLLVL.

The sample holds a few counts of this clone. V usage is TRBV7-2 and J usage is TRBJ1-4; 11 bases agree with TRBD1. V lost 5 bases and J lost 12; bases outside the gene matches: 11. The CDR3 runs to 15 residues. CDR1 is SGHTA, CDR2 FQGNSA, per germline. CDR3 DNA: TGTGCCAGCAGCCTAGTGGGGACAGGGGGATTCGAACTGTTTTTT. As protein: CASSLVGTGGFELFF.

V and J are TRBV3-1 (or the pseudogene TRBV3-2) and TRBJ1-2; no reliable D call. Germline CDR1 reads LGHDT; CDR2 reads YNNKEL (reference sequence). V lost 2 bases to trimming and J lost 2 bases, with 9 bases between them. This CDR3 has 14 amino acids. This CDR3 reads CASSQIGENYGYTF. The CDR3 DNA reads as TGTGCCAGCAGCCAAATAGGAGAAAACTATGGCTACACCTTC.

This clone was observed once. The chain recombines TRBV7-3 with TRBJ2-1; weak D call: TRBD2 (5 bases). Germline assignment: CDR1 SGHTA and CDR2 FQGTGA. V was cut by 4 bases and J by 9 bases, with 13 bases left in between. This CDR3 is 13 amino acids long. In DNA form, the CDR3 reads TGTGCCAGCAGCTCTACCCCTGAGGGTGAGCAGTTCTTC. Its protein is CASSSTPEGEQFF. The full variable domain, in which reference TRBV7-3 and TRBJ2-1 provide the parts outside the CDR3, is GAGVSQTPSNKVTEKGKYVELRCDPISGHTALYWYRQSLGQGPEFLIYFQGTGAADDSGLPNDRFFAVRPEGSVSTLKIQRTERGDSAVYLCASSSTPEGEQFFGPGTRLTVL.

The chain joins TRBV7-9 to TRBJ1-1; D is unclear. CDR1 SEHNR and CDR2 FQNEAQ come from the germline V gene (reference sequence). V dropped 5 bases and J dropped 1 base, with 14 bases sitting between them. The length of the CDR3 is 15 residues. CDR3 in amino acids: CASSLLSERNTEAFF. CDR3 coding DNA: TGTGCCAGCAGCCTGTTGAGTGAGAGGAACACTGAAGCTTTCTTT.

This sequence joins TRBV6-5 and TRBJ1-2, with D unresolved. The CDR3 runs 11 residues. V was pared by 4 bases and J by 8 bases, with 8 bases between. Germline V CDR1 and CDR2: MNHEY, SVGAGI. The DNA for the CDR3 is TGTGCCAGCAGTTGGTATACCGGCTACACCTTC. It encodes CASSWYTGYTF.

The chain is built from TRBV5-1 and TRBJ2-3; 7 positions agree with TRBD1. Germline values: CDR1 SGHRS, CDR2 YFSETQ. Trimming cost V 3 bases and J 1 base; bases outside gene matches: 5. The CDR3 is 15 residues long. The CDR3 DNA is TGCGCCAGCAGCTCTCTAGGACAGGGCACAGATACGCAGTATTTT. Translated: CASSSLGQGTDTQYF.

The V and J genes are TRBV24-1 and TRBJ1-1, with 7 positions matching TRBD1. Germline assignment: CDR1 KGHDR and CDR2 SFDVKD. The CDR3 length is 12 residues. J was trimmed by 8 bases and V by 3 bases; bases with no gene match: 2. The chain's CDR3 is CATSDQQGEAFF. In DNA, the CDR3 is TGTGCCACCAGTGATCAACAGGGGGAAGCTTTCTTT.

Regarding this clone: This sample includes further DNA sequences coding for the same CDR3. This sequence joins TRBV19 and TRBJ1-2, with D possibly TRBD1 on 6 matching bases. Trimming shortened V by 3 bases and J by 4 bases, and 12 bases separated the two germline ends. The CDR3 extends over 14 amino acids. From germline, CDR1 is LNHDA and CDR2 SQIVND (reference sequence). CDR3 sequence (DNA): TGTGCCAGTAGTATGTGGGACACCATCTATGGCTACACCTTC. Protein sequence: CASSMWDTIYGYTF.

The rearrangement links TRBV4-1 to TRBJ2-1, with D perhaps assigned TRBD1 or TRBD2 (5 bases each). V was shortened by 0 bases and J by 7 bases, with 16 bases between the two germline ends. CDR1 MGHRA and CDR2 YSYEKL come from the germline V gene. The CDR3 covers 16 residues. Here the CDR3 reads CASSQDPGAGNNEQFF. The CDR3 DNA reads as TGCGCCAGCAGCCAAGATCCCGGGGCAGGGAATAATGAGCAGTTCTTC.

This sequence joins TRBV7-2 and TRBJ1-1; possible D gene TRBD1, 5 bases. V lost 2 bases and J 0 bases, leaving 10 bases between the germline ends. The V gene's germline CDR1 is SGHTA and CDR2 FQGNSA. This CDR3 contains 15 residues. As DNA, the CDR3 is TGTGCCAGCAGCTTATCCACAGGTATGAACACTGAAGCTTTCTTT. Amino acids: CASSLSTGMNTEAFF. Variable domain in full (rest from reference TRBV7-2 and TRBJ1-1): GAGVSQSPSNKVTEKGKDVELRCDPISGHTALYWYRQSLGQGLEFLIYFQGNSAPDKSGLPSDRFSAERTGGSVSTLTIQRTQQEDSAVYLCASSLSTGMNTEAFFGQGTRLTVV.

This CDR3 is CASSFVGTGGIDEQFF. Written as DNA, the CDR3 is TGTGCCAGCAGCTTCGTGGGGACAGGGGGCATCGATGAGCAGTTCTTC. V and J are TRBV7-2 and TRBJ2-1; 12 nucleotides line up with TRBD1. J gave up 8 bases and V 3 bases, and 8 bases lay outside the gene matches. CDR1 and CDR2 from the germline V gene are SGHTA and FQGNSA. The CDR3 length is 16 residues.